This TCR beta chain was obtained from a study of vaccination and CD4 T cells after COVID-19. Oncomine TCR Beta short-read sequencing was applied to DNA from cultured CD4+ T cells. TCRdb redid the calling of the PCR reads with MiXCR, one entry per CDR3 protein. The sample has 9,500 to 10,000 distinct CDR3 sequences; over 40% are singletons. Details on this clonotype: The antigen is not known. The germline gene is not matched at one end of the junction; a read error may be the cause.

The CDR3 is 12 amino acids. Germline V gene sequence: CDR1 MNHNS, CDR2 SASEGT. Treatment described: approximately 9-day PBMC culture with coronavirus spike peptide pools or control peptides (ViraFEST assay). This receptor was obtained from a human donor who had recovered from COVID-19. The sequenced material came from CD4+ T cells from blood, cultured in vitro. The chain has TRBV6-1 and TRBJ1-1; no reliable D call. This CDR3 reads CASSLRNTGAFF. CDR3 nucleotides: TGTGCCAGCAGTCTCCGGAACACTGGAGCTTTCTTT.